These 11 T cell receptor beta chains originate from one sample sequenced in a study of blood T cells in healthy people across ages. The authors ran a second PCR of 7 to 11 cycles using a sample-barcoded 5' primer and a J-beta primer mix. TCRdb processed the 5' RACE reads anew with MiXCR; each CDR3 protein has one entry. The sample lists around 500,000 distinct CDR3 sequences; about 28% were seen once. These data also formed part of another study, on T cells of mothers and their children.

Sequencing was performed on blood. These receptors originate from a boy aged 2 to 10 in good health.

This clonotype was observed a handful of times. The chain employs TRBV20-1 and TRBJ1-6; D is ambiguous. Germline CDR1 reads DFQATT; CDR2 reads SNEGSKA (reference sequence). The CDR3 contains 16 residues. Trimming left V 0 bases short and J 11 bases short, with 20 bases between. The DNA of the CDR3 is TGCAGTGCTAGAGATTATCAGGCGCCGGGTGTGCCACCCCTCCACTTT. Protein sequence: CSARDYQAPGVPPLHF.

The chain couples TRBV7-2 to TRBJ2-7; D is undetermined. Trimming shortened V by 2 bases and J by 9 bases, and 23 bases separated the two germline ends. The germline V gene encodes CDR1 SGHTA and CDR2 FQGNSA. The CDR3 runs 16 residues. The CDR3 bases are TGTGCCAGCAGCTTATTTAGCCGAAGATCTACGGGCGGGCAGTACTTC. Translating gives CASSLFSRRSTGGQYF.

The gene calls are TRBV13 and TRBJ2-3, with 7 positions matching TRBD2. This CDR3 contains 15 residues. Trimming removed 5 bases from V and 0 bases from J; junction bases left unmatched: 5. CDR1 and CDR2 from the germline V gene are PRHDT and FYEKMQ (reference sequence). Written as DNA, the CDR3 is TGTGCCAGCAGCGCCACGCGGGGGAGCACAGATACGCAGTATTTT. It translates to CASSATRGSTDTQYF.

This clonotype has only a few counts. At one end the junction does not follow the germline gene, possibly because of a read error. The chain joins TRBV7-9 to TRBJ2-5, with 7 bases that match TRBD2. Germline V gives CDR1 SEHNR, CDR2 FQNEAQ (reference sequence). The CDR3 runs 14 residues. CDR3 sequence: CASSSPTSPETQYF. The CDR3 nucleotides are TGCGCCAGCAGCTCCCCGACTAGCCCGGAGACCCAGTACTTC. Combining the CDR3 with reference TRBV7-9 and TRBJ2-5 gives the whole variable domain DTGVSQNPRHKITKRGQNVTFRCDPISEHNRLYWYRQTLGQGPEFLTYFQNEAQLEKSRLLSDRFSAERPKGSFSTLEIQRTEQGDSAMYLCASSSPTSPETQYFGPGTRLLVL.

The chain carries TRBV2 and TRBJ2-2; either TRBD1 or TRBD2 may supply D (5 bases each). Germline-derived CDR1 and CDR2 are SNHLY and FYNNEI. CDR3 length: 13 amino acids. Trimming shortened V by 6 bases and J by 8 bases, and 13 bases separated the two germline ends. CDR3 amino acids: CASRLGPTGELFF. The CDR3 bases are TGTGCCAGCAGGCTGGGACCGACGGGGGAGCTGTTTTTT.

The J gene is TRBJ2-1, the V gene TRBV5-1; D might be TRBD2 (6 bases). The V end lost 0 bases, the J end lost 9 bases, and 16 bases lay between the germline ends. Germline V CDR1 and CDR2: SGHRS, YFSETQ. The CDR3 contains 15 residues. CDR3 loop: CASSLEGDSRGEQFF. CDR3 coding DNA: TGCGCCAGCAGCTTGGAAGGGGACTCGCGGGGTGAGCAGTTCTTC.

V is TRBV19 and J is TRBJ1-1, with a weak D call TRBD1 (6 bases). Per germline, CDR1 LNHDA and CDR2 SQIVND (reference sequence). There are 14 residues in the CDR3. Trimming removed 3 bases at V and 2 bases at J, with 10 bases between. CDR3 loop: CASSIGGTNTEAFF. Written as DNA, the CDR3 is TGTGCCAGTAGTATCGGGGGCACAAACACTGAAGCTTTCTTT.

The chain links TRBV6-5 to TRBJ1-2; TRBD1 agrees at 8 bases. This CDR3 has 14 amino acids. The ends lost 6 bases at V and 2 bases at J; junction bases unmatched: 5. The germline V gene has CDR1 MNHEY and CDR2 SVGAGI. This chain's CDR3 is CASSRDRRNYGYTF. CDR3 coding DNA: TGTGCCAGCAGCAGGGACAGGAGAAACTATGGCTACACCTTC.

The chain has TRBV12-3 or TRBV12-4 and TRBJ1-4, with 7 bases that match TRBD1. V lost 8 bases and J lost 7; bases outside the gene matches: 10. The CDR3 runs 14 residues. CDR3 in amino acids: CASCPTGRGEKLFF. Written as DNA, the CDR3 is TGTGCCAGCTGCCCGACAGGGCGAGGTGAAAAACTGTTTTTT.

The gene calls are TRBV5-1 and TRBJ2-3, with 11 bases that match TRBD2. Per germline, CDR1 SGHRS and CDR2 YFSETQ. The CDR3 runs 15 residues. V lost 0 bases to trimming and J lost 3 bases; unmatched junction nucleotides: 0. CDR3 bases: TGCGCCAGCAGCTTGGCTAGCGGGAGGACAGATACGCAGTATTTT. Translated, it gives CASSLASGRTDTQYF.

V usage is TRBV2 and J usage is TRBJ2-5, with TRBD2 matching over 9 bases. The DNA end is a closer match to TRBJ2-1, so the J assignment may be wrong. This CDR3 comprises 16 residues. Germline-derived CDR1 and CDR2 are SNHLY and FYNNEI. The CDR3 sequence is CASKTTPSGTGNEQFF. CDR3 DNA sequence: TGTGCCAGCAAGACCACCCCTAGCGGGACTGGTAATGAGCAGTTCTTC.